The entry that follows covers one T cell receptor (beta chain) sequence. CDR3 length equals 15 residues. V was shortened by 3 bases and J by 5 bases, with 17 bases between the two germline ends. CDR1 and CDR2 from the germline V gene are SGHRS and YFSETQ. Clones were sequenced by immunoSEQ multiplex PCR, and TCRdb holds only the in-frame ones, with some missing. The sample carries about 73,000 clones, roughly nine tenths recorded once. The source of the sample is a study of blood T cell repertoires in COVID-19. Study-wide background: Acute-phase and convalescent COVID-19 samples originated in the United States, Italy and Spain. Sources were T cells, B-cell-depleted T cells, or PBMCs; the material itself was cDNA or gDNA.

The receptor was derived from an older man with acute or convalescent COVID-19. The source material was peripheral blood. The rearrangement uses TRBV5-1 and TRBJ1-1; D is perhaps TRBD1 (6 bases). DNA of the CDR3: TGCGCCAGCAGCTATTGGGGAGAAACAGGGACTGAAGCTTTCTTT. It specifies CASSYWGETGTEAFF. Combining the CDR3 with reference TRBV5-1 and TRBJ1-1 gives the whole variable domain KAGVTQTPRYLIKTRGQQVTLSCSPISGHRSVSWYQQTPGQGLQFLFEYFSETQRNKGNFPGRFSGRQFSNSRSEMNVSTLELGDSALYLCASSYWGETGTEAFFGQGTRLTVV.